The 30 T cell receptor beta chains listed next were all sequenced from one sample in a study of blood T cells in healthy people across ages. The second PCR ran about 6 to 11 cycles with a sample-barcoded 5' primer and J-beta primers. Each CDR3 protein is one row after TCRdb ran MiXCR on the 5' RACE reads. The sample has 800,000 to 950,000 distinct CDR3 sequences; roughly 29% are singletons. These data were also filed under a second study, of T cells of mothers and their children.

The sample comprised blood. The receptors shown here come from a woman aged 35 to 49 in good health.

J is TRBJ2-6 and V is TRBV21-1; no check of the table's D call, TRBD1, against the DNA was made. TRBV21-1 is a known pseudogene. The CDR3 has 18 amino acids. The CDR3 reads CASSRRTGDRKRANVLTF. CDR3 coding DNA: TGTGCCAGCAGCAGGAGGACAGGGGATAGAAAGCGGGCCAACGTCCTGACTTTC.

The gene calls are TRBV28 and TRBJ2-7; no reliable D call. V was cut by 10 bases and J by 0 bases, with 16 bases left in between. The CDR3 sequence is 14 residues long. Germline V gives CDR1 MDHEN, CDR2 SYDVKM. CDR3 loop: CAITSSQSSYEQYF. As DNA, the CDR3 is TGTGCCATCACAAGTAGTCAAAGCTCCTACGAGCAGTACTTC. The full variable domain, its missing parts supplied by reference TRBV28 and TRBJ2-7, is DVKVTQSSRYLVKRTGEKVFLECVQDMDHENMFWYRQDPGLGLRLIYFSYDVKMKEKGDIPEGYSVSREKKERFSLILESASTNQTSMYLCAITSSQSSYEQYFGPGTRLTVT.

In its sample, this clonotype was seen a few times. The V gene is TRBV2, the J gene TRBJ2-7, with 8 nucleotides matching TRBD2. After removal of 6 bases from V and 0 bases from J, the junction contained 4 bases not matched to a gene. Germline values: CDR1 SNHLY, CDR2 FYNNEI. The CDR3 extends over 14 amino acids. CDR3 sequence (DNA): TGTGCCAGCAGGGGTACTAGCGGCTCCTACGAGCAGTACTTC. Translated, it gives CASRGTSGSYEQYF.

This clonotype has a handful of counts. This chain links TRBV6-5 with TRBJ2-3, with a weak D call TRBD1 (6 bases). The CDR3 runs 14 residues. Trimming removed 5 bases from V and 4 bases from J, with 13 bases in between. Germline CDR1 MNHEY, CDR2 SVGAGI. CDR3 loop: CASSLPDRADTQYF. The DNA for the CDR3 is TGTGCCAGCAGTCTACCGGACAGAGCAGATACGCAGTATTTT.

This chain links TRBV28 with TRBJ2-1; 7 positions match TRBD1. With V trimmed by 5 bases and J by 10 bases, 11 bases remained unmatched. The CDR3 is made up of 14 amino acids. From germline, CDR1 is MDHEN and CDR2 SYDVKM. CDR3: CASSATGFNGEQFF. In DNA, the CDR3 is TGTGCCAGCAGTGCGACAGGGTTCAACGGAGAGCAGTTCTTC.

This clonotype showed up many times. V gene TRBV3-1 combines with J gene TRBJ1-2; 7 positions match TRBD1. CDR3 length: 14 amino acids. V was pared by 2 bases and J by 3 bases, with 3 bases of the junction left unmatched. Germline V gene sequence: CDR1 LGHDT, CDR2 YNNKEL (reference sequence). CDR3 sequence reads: CASSQLGQHYGYTF. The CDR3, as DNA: TGTGCCAGCAGCCAATTGGGACAGCACTATGGCTACACCTTC.

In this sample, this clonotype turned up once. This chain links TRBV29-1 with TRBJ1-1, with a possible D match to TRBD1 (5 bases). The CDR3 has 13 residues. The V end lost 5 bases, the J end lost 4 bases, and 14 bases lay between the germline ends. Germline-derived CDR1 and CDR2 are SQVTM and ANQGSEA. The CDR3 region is CSVRQGTVTEAFF. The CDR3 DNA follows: TGCAGCGTTAGGCAGGGAACGGTCACTGAAGCTTTCTTT.

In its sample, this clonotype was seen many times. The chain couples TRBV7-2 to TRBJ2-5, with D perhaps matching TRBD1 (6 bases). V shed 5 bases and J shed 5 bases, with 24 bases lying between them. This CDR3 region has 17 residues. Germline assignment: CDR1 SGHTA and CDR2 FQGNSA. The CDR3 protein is CASSPMGARQGRETQYF. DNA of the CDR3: TGTGCCAGCAGCCCAATGGGGGCACGGCAGGGAAGGGAGACCCAGTACTTC.

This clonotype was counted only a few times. The CDR3 DNA reads as TGTGCCAGCAGCCAACCCGACAGAAACTATGGCTACACCTTC. Amino acid sequence: CASSQPDRNYGYTF. The rearrangement joins TRBV3-1 to TRBJ1-2, with D perhaps TRBD1 (5 bases). Germline V gene data show CDR1 as LGHDT and CDR2 as YNNKEL (reference sequence). This CDR3 is 14 amino acids long. V gave up 2 bases and J gave up 2 bases, with 9 bases separating them.

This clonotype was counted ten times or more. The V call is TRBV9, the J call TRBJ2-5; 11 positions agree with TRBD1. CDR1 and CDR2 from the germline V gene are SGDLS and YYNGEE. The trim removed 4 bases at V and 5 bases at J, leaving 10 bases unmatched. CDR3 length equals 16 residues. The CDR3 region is CASSLGTGGTWETQYF. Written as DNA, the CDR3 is TGTGCCAGCAGCCTTGGGACAGGGGGAACTTGGGAGACCCAGTACTTC.

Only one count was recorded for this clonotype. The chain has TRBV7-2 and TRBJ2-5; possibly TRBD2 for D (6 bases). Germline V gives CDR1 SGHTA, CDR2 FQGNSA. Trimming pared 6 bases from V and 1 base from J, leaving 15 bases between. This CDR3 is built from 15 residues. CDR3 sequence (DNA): TGTGCCAGCAGGTCTGCCCGACTAGTCCAAGAGACCCAGTACTTC. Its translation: CASRSARLVQETQYF.

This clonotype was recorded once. The DNA of the CDR3 is TGCGCCAGCAGCCAAGCAGGGGGACTAGCGGGGGGGGACCGTAAGTTCTTC. Protein sequence: CASSQAGGLAGGDRKFF. The chain joins TRBV4-1 to TRBJ2-1, with 16 bases matching TRBD2. The CDR3 has 17 residues. Germline CDR1 MGHRA, CDR2 YSYEKL. The ends lost 1 base at V and 14 bases at J; junction bases unmatched: 11.

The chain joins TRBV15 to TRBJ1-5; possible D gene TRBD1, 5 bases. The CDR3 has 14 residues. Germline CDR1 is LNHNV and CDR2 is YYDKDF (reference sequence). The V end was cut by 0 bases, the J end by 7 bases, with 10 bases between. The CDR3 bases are TGTGCCACCAGCAGAGACAGGGTGCGGCAGCCCCAGCATTTT. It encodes CATSRDRVRQPQHF.

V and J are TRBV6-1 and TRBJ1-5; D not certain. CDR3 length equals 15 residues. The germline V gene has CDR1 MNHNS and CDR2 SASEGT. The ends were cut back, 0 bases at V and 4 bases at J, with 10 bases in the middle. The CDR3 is CASSEAQPHNQPQHF. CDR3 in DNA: TGTGCCAGCAGTGAAGCCCAGCCCCATAATCAGCCCCAGCATTTT.

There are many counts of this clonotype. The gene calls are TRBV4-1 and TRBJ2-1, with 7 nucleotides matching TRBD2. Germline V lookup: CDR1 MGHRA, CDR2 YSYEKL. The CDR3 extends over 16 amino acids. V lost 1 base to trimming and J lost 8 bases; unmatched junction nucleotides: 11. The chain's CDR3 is CASSQAVSGVEDEQFF. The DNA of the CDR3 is TGCGCCAGCAGCCAAGCGGTCAGCGGGGTTGAAGATGAGCAGTTCTTC.

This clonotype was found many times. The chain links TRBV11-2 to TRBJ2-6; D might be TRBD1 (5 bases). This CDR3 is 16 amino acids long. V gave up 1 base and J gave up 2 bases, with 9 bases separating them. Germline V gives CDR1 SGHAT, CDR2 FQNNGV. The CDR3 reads CASSLGGRAGANVLTF. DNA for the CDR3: TGTGCCAGCAGCTTAGGCGGCAGGGCTGGGGCCAACGTCCTGACTTTC.

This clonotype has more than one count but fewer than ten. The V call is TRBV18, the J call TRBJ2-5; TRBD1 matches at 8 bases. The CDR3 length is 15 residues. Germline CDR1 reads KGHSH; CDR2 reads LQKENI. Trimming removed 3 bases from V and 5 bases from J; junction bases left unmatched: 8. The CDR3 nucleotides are TGTGCCAGCTCACCGACGACAGGGGTAGGCGAGACCCAGTACTTC. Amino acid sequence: CASSPTTGVGETQYF.

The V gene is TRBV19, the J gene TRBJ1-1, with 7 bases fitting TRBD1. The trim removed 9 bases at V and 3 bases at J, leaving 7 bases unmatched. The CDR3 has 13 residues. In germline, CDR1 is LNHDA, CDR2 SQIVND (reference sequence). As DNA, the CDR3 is TGTGCCAGCAGCGGAGGGGGCTACACTGAAGCTTTCTTT. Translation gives CASSGGGYTEAFF.

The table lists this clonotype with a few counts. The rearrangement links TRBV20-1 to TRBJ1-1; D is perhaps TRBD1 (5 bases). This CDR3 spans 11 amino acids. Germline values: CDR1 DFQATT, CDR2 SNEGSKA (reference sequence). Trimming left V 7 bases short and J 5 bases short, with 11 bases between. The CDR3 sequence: CSVAGETEAFF. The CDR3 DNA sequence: TGCAGTGTCGCGGGGGAGACTGAAGCTTTCTTT.

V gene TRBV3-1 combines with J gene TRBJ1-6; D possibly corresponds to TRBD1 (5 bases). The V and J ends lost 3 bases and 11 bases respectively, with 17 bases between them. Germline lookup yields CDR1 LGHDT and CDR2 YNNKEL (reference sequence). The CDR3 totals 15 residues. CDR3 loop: CASSHRVGAIAPLHF. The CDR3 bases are TGTGCCAGCAGCCATCGGGTAGGGGCAATTGCACCCCTCCACTTT.

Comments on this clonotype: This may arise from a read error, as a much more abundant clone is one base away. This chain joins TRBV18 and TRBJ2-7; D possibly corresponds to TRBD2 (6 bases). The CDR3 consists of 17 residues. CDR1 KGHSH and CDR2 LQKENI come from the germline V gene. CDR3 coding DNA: TGTGCCAGCTCACCAAGGGTCTTGGACGGGGGATCCTACGGGCAGTACTTC. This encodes CASSPRVLDGGSYGQYF. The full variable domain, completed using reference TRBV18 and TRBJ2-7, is NAGVMQNPRHLVRRRGQEARLRCSPMKGHSHVYWYRQLPEEGLKFMVYLQKENIIDESGMPKERFSAEFPKEGPSILRIQQVVRGDSAAYFCASSPRVLDGGSYGQYFGPGTRLTVT.

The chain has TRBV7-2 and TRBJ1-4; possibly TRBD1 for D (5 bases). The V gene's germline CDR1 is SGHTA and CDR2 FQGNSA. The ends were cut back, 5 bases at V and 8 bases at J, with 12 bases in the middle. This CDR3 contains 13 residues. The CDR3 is CASSPRQKEKLFF. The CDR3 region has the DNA TGTGCCAGCAGCCCCCGACAGAAAGAAAAACTGTTTTTT. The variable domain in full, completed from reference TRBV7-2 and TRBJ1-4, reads GAGVSQSPSNKVTEKGKDVELRCDPISGHTALYWYRQSLGQGLEFLIYFQGNSAPDKSGLPSDRFSAERTGGSVSTLTIQRTQQEDSAVYLCASSPRQKEKLFFGSGTQLSVL.

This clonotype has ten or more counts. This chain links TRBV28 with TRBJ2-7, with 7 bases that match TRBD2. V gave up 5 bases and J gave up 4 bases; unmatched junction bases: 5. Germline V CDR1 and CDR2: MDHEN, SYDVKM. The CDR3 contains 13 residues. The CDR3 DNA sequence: TGTGCCAGCAGTAGTAGACTAGCTTACGAGCAGTACTTC. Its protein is CASSSRLAYEQYF.

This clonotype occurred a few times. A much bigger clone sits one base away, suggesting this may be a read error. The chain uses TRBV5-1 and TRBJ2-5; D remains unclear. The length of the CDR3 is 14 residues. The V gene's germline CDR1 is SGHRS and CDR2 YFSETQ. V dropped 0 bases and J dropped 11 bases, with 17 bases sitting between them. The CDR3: CASSLAARNNEQYF. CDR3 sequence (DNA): TGCGCCAGCAGCTTGGCAGCTAGAAACAATGAGCAGTACTTC.

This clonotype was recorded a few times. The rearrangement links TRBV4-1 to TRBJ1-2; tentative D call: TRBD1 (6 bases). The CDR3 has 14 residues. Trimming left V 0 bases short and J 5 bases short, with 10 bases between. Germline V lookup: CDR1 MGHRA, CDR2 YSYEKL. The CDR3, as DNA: TGCGCCAGCAGCCAAGATGGGCAGGGGTATGGCTACACCTTC. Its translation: CASSQDGQGYGYTF.

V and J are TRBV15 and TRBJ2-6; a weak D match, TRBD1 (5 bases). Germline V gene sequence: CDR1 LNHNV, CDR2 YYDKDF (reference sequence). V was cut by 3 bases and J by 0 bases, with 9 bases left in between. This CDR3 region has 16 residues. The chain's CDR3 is CATSRTVSSGANVLTF. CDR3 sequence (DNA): TGTGCCACCAGCAGGACAGTGTCCTCTGGGGCCAACGTCCTGACTTTC.

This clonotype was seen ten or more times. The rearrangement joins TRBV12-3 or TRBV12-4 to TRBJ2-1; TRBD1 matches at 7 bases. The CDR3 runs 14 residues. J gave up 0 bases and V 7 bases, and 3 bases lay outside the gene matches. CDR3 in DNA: TGTGCCAGCACTCCAGGGGGCTCCTACAATGAGCAGTTCTTC. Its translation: CASTPGGSYNEQFF.

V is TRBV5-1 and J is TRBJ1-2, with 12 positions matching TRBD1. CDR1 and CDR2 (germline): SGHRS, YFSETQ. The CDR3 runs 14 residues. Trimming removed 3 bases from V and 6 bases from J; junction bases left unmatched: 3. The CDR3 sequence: CASSSGQGADGYTF. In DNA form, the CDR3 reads TGCGCCAGCAGCTCGGGACAGGGGGCAGATGGCTACACCTTC. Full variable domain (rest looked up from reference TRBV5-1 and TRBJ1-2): KAGVTQTPRYLIKTRGQQVTLSCSPISGHRSVSWYQQTPGQGLQFLFEYFSETQRNKGNFPGRFSGRQFSNSRSEMNVSTLELGDSALYLCASSSGQGADGYTFGSGTRLTVV.

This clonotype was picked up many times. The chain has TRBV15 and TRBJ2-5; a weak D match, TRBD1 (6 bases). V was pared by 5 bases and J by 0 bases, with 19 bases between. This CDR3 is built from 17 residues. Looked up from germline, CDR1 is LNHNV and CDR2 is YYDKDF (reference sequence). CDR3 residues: CATSGPPGHLYQETQYF. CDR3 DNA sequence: TGTGCCACCAGCGGGCCACCGGGACACCTGTACCAAGAGACCCAGTACTTC.

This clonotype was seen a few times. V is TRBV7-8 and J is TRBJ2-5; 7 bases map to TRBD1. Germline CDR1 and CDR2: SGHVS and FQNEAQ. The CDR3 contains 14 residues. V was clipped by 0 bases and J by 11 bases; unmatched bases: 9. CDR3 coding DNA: TGTGCCAGCAGCTTAGCACAGGGGTCCGCTGAGCAGTACTTC. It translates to CASSLAQGSAEQYF.